This TCR beta chain was documented in a study of type 1 and type 2 diabetes patients (dated by TCRdb to about 2016). General notes on the study: Recruited in China, the cohort was made up of nine type 1 diabetes patients, a few type 2 diabetes patients and six nondiabetic controls. Across the study, CD4+ and CD8+ T cells were positively selected from PBMCs using CD4 or CD8 MicroBeads on MACS columns. Altogether, 15 million to 20 million paired-end reads were produced across the whole study. In the study, high-throughput sequencing was used to profile TCRbeta repertoires so that type 1 diabetes, type 2 diabetes and nondiabetic individuals could be compared. For the type 1 diabetes patients, the type 2 diabetes patients acted as a disease comparison group. Comparing approximately 21-cycle and roughly 27-cycle amplification showed similar V gene usage, suggesting similar primer efficiencies and random PCR bias. Paired-end sequencing of TCRbeta libraries was performed on Illumina HiSeq 2000 or MiSeq instruments. General study outcomes and caveats: In both CD4+ and CD8+ T cells, type 2 diabetes repertoires were highly diverse, with diversity significantly greater than that of type 1 diabetes repertoires. Only a limited number of T2D and control samples were sequenced, so some T1D-only HECs might also appear in more T2D or control samples. Type 2 diabetes and control samples had highly correlated V and J gene usage patterns, with the correlation between samples averaging roughly 0.97. Age and gender were not matched between study groups, possibly biasing interpretation. Only a few highly-expanded CD4+ clones (median one) were found in type 2 diabetes patients, and these clones made up a median roughly 4.1% of reads.

Every diabetic patient fulfilled standard classification criteria for type 1 or type 2 diabetes, and glucose and C-peptide were evaluated using WHO-recommended methods. Donors with other autoimmune diseases or infections within the previous four weeks were excluded from participation. Ten milliliters of peripheral blood were drawn from each participant. LymphoPrep density separation was used to isolate PBMCs. Regarding this clonotype: This clone's antigen is unknown. Per-nucleotide qualities are absent, and no much larger clonotype sits a single base away.

The run used an Illumina MiSeq. Genomic DNA from sorted T cell subsets served as template for TCRbeta CDR3 amplification. The TCRbeta CDR3 region was amplified by multiplex PCR with 30 forward and 13 reverse primers. AMPure XP beads were used to purify the PCR products, after which a second roughly 25-cycle PCR added indices and adaptors. Before sequencing, the libraries were purified from gel with the QIAquick Gel Extraction Kit. The authors processed their data as follows. FLASH was used to merge paired-end reads, and IgBLAST was used to align the merged reads to IMGT V, D and J germline references. Reads with below 70% alignment identity to germline references were discarded, leaving more than 10,000,000 reads study-wide. CDR3 boundaries, reading frame and productivity were assigned following IMGT definitions. Highly-expanded clones were defined as clones making up 1% or more of reads, and normalized Shannon entropy was used to measure diversity. Group differences in Shannon entropy were tested with unpaired two-tailed t-tests. TCRdb cleaned the public reads at Q25 with fastp, built clones with MiXCR and kept in-frame beta chains. Every CDR3 protein is listed once, alongside the most common genes and DNA of its rows. For this entry, the V and J calls and clone size follow TCRdb and not the study's own pipeline. Across this sample there are about 250,000 distinct CDR3 sequences, with around 47% seen only once. The ten largest clonotypes hold roughly an eighth of the sample.

This TCR came from a man aged 18 to 29 with type 2 diabetes. Sequenced material: peripheral blood mononuclear cells (PBMCs).

This receptor has the CDR3 CASSGEETQYF. The sequenced DNA: TGTGCCAGCAGTGGAGAAGAGACCCAGTACTTC. This chain is built from TRBV19 and TRBJ2-5, with the D gene too uncertain to name. CDR1 and CDR2 were assigned from the germline V gene (reference sequence) as LNHDA and SQIVND. The CDR3 runs 11 residues from the cysteine to the phenylalanine. Left in the record is the CDR3 DNA by itself, 33 bases read in frame from the first base. The junction carries 8 bases between V and J, which are trimmed by 9 bases and 3 bases respectively.